A selection of T cell receptor beta chains follows, all from one sample in a study of blood T cell repertoires in COVID-19. Using immunoSEQ multiplex PCR, the repertoire was profiled, and TCRdb retains in-frame clones only, with some absent. Here the sample spans roughly 230,000 clones, nearly 90% being singletons. Sequencing was performed on PBMCs or T cells enriched from blood (not recorded which). These receptors all come from a woman aged 25 to 39 with acute COVID-19. The CDR3 runs from the conserved cysteine through the conserved F or W. The order of the fields is clone size, J gene, D gene, V gene, CDR3 protein. The D gene is left open where the match is weak. The size of a clone is reported for some rows only, either as once, few or many, or as a class for expanded clones.

abundance: NA
j_gene: TRBJ1-6
d_gene: TRBD1
v_gene: TRBV19
CDR3aa: CASNFQQGADNSPLHF

abundance: once
j_gene: TRBJ2-1
d_gene: TRBD2
v_gene: TRBV3-1/TRBV3-2
CDR3aa: CASSPKTASSRDYERPSYNEQFF

abundance: NA
j_gene: TRBJ1-6
d_gene: TRBD1
v_gene: TRBV2
CDR3aa: CASSTTGGRLAALHF

abundance: NA
j_gene: TRBJ1-1
d_gene: NA
v_gene: TRBV7-8
CDR3aa: CASSFGPNTEAFF

abundance: NA
j_gene: TRBJ1-5
d_gene: NA
v_gene: TRBV9
CDR3aa: CASSVQGVNQPQHF

abundance: NA
j_gene: TRBJ2-1
d_gene: TRBD2
v_gene: TRBV3-1/TRBV3-2
CDR3aa: CASSQGTSVNEQFF

abundance: NA
j_gene: TRBJ2-7
d_gene: TRBD1
v_gene: TRBV5-1
CDR3aa: CASSLTGTAYEQYF

abundance: NA
j_gene: TRBJ1-2
d_gene: NA
v_gene: TRBV28
CDR3aa: CASAGTMVKLYYGYTF

abundance: NA
j_gene: TRBJ1-1
d_gene: NA
v_gene: TRBV7-8
CDR3aa: CASSLTEMRNTEAFF

abundance: NA
j_gene: TRBJ1-4
d_gene: TRBD1
v_gene: TRBV7-6
CDR3aa: CASSARTGYNEKLFF

abundance: NA
j_gene: TRBJ2-7
d_gene: NA
v_gene: TRBV6-5
CDR3aa: CASSYGENYEQYF

abundance: NA
j_gene: TRBJ1-5
d_gene: TRBD1
v_gene: TRBV18
CDR3aa: CASSSTGFQPQHF

abundance: NA
j_gene: TRBJ1-4
d_gene: NA
v_gene: TRBV28
CDR3aa: CASSPNSGTKEKLFF

abundance: NA
j_gene: TRBJ1-5
d_gene: NA
v_gene: TRBV12-5
CDR3aa: CASGRSGPAPNNNQPQHF

abundance: NA
j_gene: TRBJ1-1
d_gene: NA
v_gene: TRBV6-6
CDR3aa: CASGTYTEAFF

abundance: NA
j_gene: TRBJ2-1
d_gene: TRBD1
v_gene: TRBV10-3
CDR3aa: CAISLRGQPRNNEQFF

abundance: NA
j_gene: TRBJ1-2
d_gene: NA
v_gene: TRBV3-1/TRBV3-2
CDR3aa: CASSQGTRNGDYGYTF

abundance: NA
j_gene: TRBJ2-1
d_gene: NA
v_gene: TRBV7-9
CDR3aa: CASSLASYNEQFF

abundance: NA
j_gene: TRBJ1-2
d_gene: NA
v_gene: TRBV11-2
CDR3aa: CASSLVGSYGYTF

abundance: NA
j_gene: TRBJ1-5
d_gene: NA
v_gene: TRBV5-5
CDR3aa: CASSLVRQSQPQHF

abundance: NA
j_gene: TRBJ1-4
d_gene: TRBD1
v_gene: TRBV7-8
CDR3aa: CASSLAPGQGGEKLFF

abundance: once
j_gene: TRBJ1-5
d_gene: NA
v_gene: TRBV5-5
CDR3aa: CASSLEGKGDSNQPQHF

abundance: NA
j_gene: TRBJ1-4
d_gene: TRBD1
v_gene: TRBV5-1
CDR3aa: CASSRLPGTGDSNEKLFF

abundance: NA
j_gene: TRBJ1-3
d_gene: TRBD1
v_gene: TRBV7-9
CDR3aa: CATGTGGANTIYF

abundance: once
j_gene: TRBJ1-1
d_gene: NA
v_gene: TRBV15
CDR3aa: CATTAPFFVGSETEAFF

abundance: NA
j_gene: TRBJ2-3
d_gene: NA
v_gene: TRBV15
CDR3aa: CATSAGGTDTQYF